What follows are 19 T cell receptor beta chains derived from one specimen sequenced in a study of T cells after yellow fever vaccination. TCRdb fed the 5' RACE reads into MiXCR, producing one record per CDR3 protein. The sample yields some 560,000 distinct CDR3 sequences, about 17% seen once. Sequencing used PBMCs, obtained about 5 days after the first yellow fever vaccination. The receptor source for this set is a man younger than 35 who received the YFV17D yellow fever vaccine.

CDR3 in DNA: TGTGCCAGCAGCGCCCCGCTGTTCCCCTCCGGCGCAGATACGCAGTATTTT. The encoded protein is CASSAPLFPSGADTQYF. The V gene is TRBV11-2, the J gene TRBJ2-3; D not certain. V was pared by 5 bases and J by 4 bases, with 22 bases between. The CDR3 length is 17 residues. The germline V gene encodes CDR1 SGHAT and CDR2 FQNNGV. The whole variable domain, remainder taken from reference TRBV11-2 and TRBJ2-3, is EAGVAQSPRYKIIEKRQSVAFWCNPISGHATLYWYQQILGQGPKLLIQFQNNGVVDDSQLPKDRFSAERLKGVDSTLKIQPAKLEDSAVYLCASSAPLFPSGADTQYFGPGTRLTVL.

V gene TRBV6-2 or TRBV6-3 combines with J gene TRBJ2-2; possibly TRBD1 for D (5 bases). This CDR3 region has 16 residues. CDR1 is MNHEY and CDR2 is SVGEGT in the germline V gene. V was clipped by 2 bases and J by 0 bases, with 10 bases between them. The CDR3 is CASSYVTVANTGELFF. In DNA, the CDR3 is TGTGCCAGCAGTTACGTGACAGTCGCGAACACCGGGGAGCTGTTTTTT.

A few counts support this clonotype. The V gene is TRBV11-3, the J gene TRBJ2-1, with D possibly TRBD2 on 6 matching bases. The length of the CDR3 is 13 residues. The germline V gene encodes CDR1 SGHNT and CDR2 YENEEA. The V end lost 4 bases, the J end lost 13 bases, and 17 bases lay between the germline ends. The CDR3 DNA sequence: TGTGCCAGCAGCTCCGGGACTGTCGGTCGCCAGTTCTTC. It codes for CASSSGTVGRQFF.

This chain joins TRBV20-1 and TRBJ2-7; D not certain. This CDR3 comprises 11 residues. Trimming took 2 bases from V and 3 from J, leaving 5 bases between them. Germline CDR1 reads DFQATT; CDR2 reads SNEGSKA (reference sequence). The CDR3 DNA sequence: TGCAGTGCTAGAAAGGTCTACGAGCAGTACTTC. This codes for CSARKVYEQYF.

The table lists this clonotype with a few counts. The chain joins TRBV7-3 to TRBJ2-3; D is unclear. Deletions cut 5 bases from V and 3 bases from J, with 9 bases between. CDR1 and CDR2 (germline): SGHTA, FQGTGA. The length of the CDR3 is 13 residues. Here the CDR3 reads CASSPMFTDTQYF. The CDR3 DNA sequence: TGTGCCAGCAGCCCAATGTTTACAGATACGCAGTATTTT.

The rearrangement links TRBV3-1 to TRBJ2-7; 8 bases map to TRBD2. Looked up from germline, CDR1 is LGHDT and CDR2 is YNNKEL (reference sequence). The CDR3 has 16 amino acids. Trimming cost V 0 bases and J 2 bases; bases outside gene matches: 6. This chain's CDR3 is CASSQDPSGPTYEQYF. Here the CDR3 DNA reads TGTGCCAGCAGCCAAGACCCTAGCGGGCCTACCTACGAGCAGTACTTC.

The chain links TRBV6-2 or TRBV6-3 to TRBJ2-7; maybe TRBD2 (6 bases). V lost 6 bases and J 6 bases, leaving 15 bases between the germline ends. The CDR3 has 13 amino acids. The germline V gene has CDR1 MNHEY and CDR2 SVGEGT. CDR3 residues: CASRWRGNGEQYF. The CDR3 nucleotides read TGTGCCAGCAGGTGGAGGGGCAATGGCGAGCAGTACTTC.

The genes are TRBV7-9 and TRBJ2-3; perhaps TRBD1 as D (6 bases). Per germline, CDR1 SEHNR and CDR2 FQNEAQ (reference sequence). Trimming left V 5 bases short and J 9 bases short, with 12 bases between. The CDR3 length is 12 residues. The CDR3 sequence: CASSNRAGTQYF. The CDR3 bases are TGTGCCAGCAGCAACAGGGCAGGCACGCAGTATTTT.

The chain couples TRBV7-9 to TRBJ2-1; D not certain. The V and J ends lost 5 bases and 8 bases respectively, with 10 bases between them. Germline lookup yields CDR1 SEHNR and CDR2 FQNEAQ (reference sequence). The CDR3 is made up of 12 amino acids. The CDR3 sequence is CASSVSFHEQFF. Here the CDR3 DNA reads TGTGCCAGCAGCGTTAGTTTTCATGAGCAGTTCTTC.

This clonotype came up a few times. This chain links TRBV10-3 with TRBJ1-1; D perhaps matches TRBD1 (5 bases). V gave up 0 bases and J gave up 0 bases, with 8 bases separating them. The CDR3 has 15 residues. Germline values: CDR1 ENHRY, CDR2 SYGVKD. CDR3 in amino acids: CAISESQGVNTEAFF. In nucleotides, the CDR3 is TGTGCCATCAGTGAGTCGCAGGGAGTGAACACTGAAGCTTTCTTT.

This clonotype was picked up many times. J is TRBJ2-3 and V is TRBV5-1; D call uncertain. V lost 1 base to trimming and J lost 0 bases, with 6 bases between them. Per germline, CDR1 SGHRS and CDR2 YFSETQ. This CDR3 has 14 residues. The CDR3 DNA sequence: TGCGCCAGCAGCTTGCCCTCCAGCACAGATACGCAGTATTTT. This translates into CASSLPSSTDTQYF.

This clonotype was counted between two and nine times. The chain recombines TRBV5-1 with TRBJ2-2; D is uncertain. Germline V CDR1 and CDR2: SGHRS, YFSETQ. V gave up 2 bases and J gave up 5 bases, with 13 bases separating them. The CDR3 is made up of 15 amino acids. The CDR3 loop is CASSLAPPGTGELFF. The CDR3 DNA sequence: TGCGCCAGCAGCTTAGCCCCCCCGGGTACCGGGGAGCTGTTTTTT. Filled out from reference TRBV5-1 and TRBJ2-2, the complete variable domain reads KAGVTQTPRYLIKTRGQQVTLSCSPISGHRSVSWYQQTPGQGLQFLFEYFSETQRNKGNFPGRFSGRQFSNSRSEMNVSTLELGDSALYLCASSLAPPGTGELFFGEGSRLTVL.

This clonotype occurred a few times. The chain is built from TRBV29-1 and TRBJ2-5; tentatively, D is TRBD1 (5 bases). Germline values: CDR1 SQVTM, CDR2 ANQGSEA. The CDR3 totals 13 residues. V was trimmed by 4 bases and J by 4 bases, leaving 13 bases between them. The CDR3 DNA is TGCAGCGTTGGGCCCCTGGGGCTAGAGACCCAGTACTTC. Translation gives CSVGPLGLETQYF.

The chain carries TRBV18 and TRBJ1-5, with 10 bases fitting TRBD1. The CDR3 runs 16 residues. From germline, CDR1 is KGHSH and CDR2 LQKENI. V lost 5 bases to trimming and J lost 7 bases; unmatched junction nucleotides: 11. The CDR3 sequence: CASSSQGTGAGQPQHF. CDR3 nucleotide sequence: TGTGCCAGCTCAAGCCAAGGGACAGGGGCAGGCCAGCCCCAGCATTTT. Combining the CDR3 with reference TRBV18 and TRBJ1-5 gives the whole variable domain NAGVMQNPRHLVRRRGQEARLRCSPMKGHSHVYWYRQLPEEGLKFMVYLQKENIIDESGMPKERFSAEFPKEGPSILRIQQVVRGDSAAYFCASSSQGTGAGQPQHFGDGTRLSIL.

A few counts support this clonotype. The rearrangement joins TRBV6-2 or TRBV6-3 to TRBJ1-5; D unresolved. Germline-derived CDR1 and CDR2 are MNHEY and SVGEGT. The CDR3 totals 13 residues. Between the trimmed V and J ends, which lost 2 bases and 6 bases, there was a span of 8 bases. As DNA, the CDR3 is TGTGCCAGCAGTTACCACAAGGCTCAGCCCCAGCATTTT. Translating gives CASSYHKAQPQHF.

The chain links TRBV24-1 to TRBJ2-3; the match to TRBD2 covers 7 bases. CDR3 length: 19 amino acids. Germline values: CDR1 KGHDR, CDR2 SFDVKD. J lost 7 bases, V lost 1 base, and 19 bases had no gene match. The DNA for the CDR3 is TGTGCCACCAGTGATTTTGCCCCCCGCGGGGGTAATCATCAGCATACGCAGTATTTT. This codes for CATSDFAPRGGNHQHTQYF.

This clonotype was counted ten times or more. V usage is TRBV12-3 or TRBV12-4 and J usage is TRBJ2-3; tentatively, D is TRBD1 (5 bases). Trimming left V 8 bases short and J 1 base short, with 13 bases between. The CDR3 loop spans 14 amino acids. CDR3 protein: CASRTGSRTDTQYF. The CDR3 coding sequence is TGTGCCAGCCGAACAGGCAGCCGCACAGATACGCAGTATTTT.

In its sample, this clonotype was seen a few times. The rearrangement joins TRBV29-1 to TRBJ1-2, with D possibly being TRBD1 (6 bases). Trimming took 6 bases from V and 7 from J, leaving 30 bases between them. Germline CDR1 is SQVTM and CDR2 is ANQGSEA. The CDR3 is 17 amino acids. The CDR3 is CSVPAARQAHTQGGYTF. The CDR3 DNA sequence: TGCAGCGTCCCTGCCGCTCGACAGGCCCACACTCAAGGTGGCTACACCTTC.

This clonotype was counted a few times. The chain recombines TRBV5-1 with TRBJ1-5; 7 bases are a match to TRBD1. This CDR3 is 14 amino acids long. The V segment lost 4 bases and the J segment 5 bases; nucleotides outside the gene matches: 6. CDR1 SGHRS and CDR2 YFSETQ come from the germline V gene. The CDR3 nucleotides are TGCGCCAGCAGCCAGGGACAGCCCTATCAGCCCCAGCATTTT. Translating gives CASSQGQPYQPQHF.